Only a few counts were recorded for the clone carrying this T cell receptor beta chain. Its target is unknown. There are 14 residues in the CDR3. Per the germline V gene, CDR1 is SSHAT and CDR2 is FNYEAQ (reference sequence). The ends were cut back, 1 base at V and 2 bases at J, with 9 bases in the middle. The data originate from a study of T-cell memory formation after mild COVID-19. Regarding the study as a whole: Largely, contracting CD4+ clones fell within CM and EM, and contracting CD8+ clones within EMRA.

TCRdb reprocessed the 5' RACE reads with MiXCR, giving one entry per CDR3 protein. Altogether 300,000 or so distinct CDR3 sequences are present, around 15% being singletons, with the ten largest covering 20% to 25%. The sample consisted of PBMCs or a T cell subset sorted from them (not recorded which). The chain links TRBV7-7 to TRBJ2-7, with no clear D. This clonotype was obtained from a man younger than 35 who had mild COVID-19 (a few samples of this study predate the infection). Cell type and time point are not known. The CDR3 here is CASSLGYPTYEQYF. The CDR3 DNA reads as TGTGCCAGCAGCTTAGGTTACCCCACCTACGAGCAGTACTTC.